This passage covers 9 T cell receptor beta chains from one sample sequenced in a study of cytomegalovirus exposure and HLA in healthy donors. PCR was performed using 60 Vbeta and 13 Jbeta primers. The protocol was immunoSEQ multiplex PCR, while the TCRdb copy is restricted to in-frame clones and leaves out a portion. The table counts about 130,000 clones; under 2% lies in the top ten. The sequencing input was PBMCs. Source of these receptors: a man younger than 30 in good health and CMV-seronegative.

This chain uses TRBV5-1 with TRBJ1-5; TRBD1 matches 7 bases. The J segment lost 4 bases and the V segment lost 4 bases, leaving 8 bases of the junction unmatched. Germline CDR1 is SGHRS and CDR2 is YFSETQ. The CDR3 has 15 amino acids. CDR3 protein: CASSPIPGGNQPQHF. The CDR3, as DNA: TGCGCCAGCAGCCCCATCCCAGGGGGGAATCAGCCCCAGCATTTT.

The rearrangement joins TRBV5-4 to TRBJ2-7; 7 bases map to TRBD1. V lost 0 bases to trimming and J lost 5 bases; unmatched junction nucleotides: 2. This CDR3 has 13 residues. The germline gives CDR1 SGHNT, CDR2 YYREEE (reference sequence). The CDR3 DNA sequence: TGTGCCAGCAGCTTGGCCGGGACAGACGAGCAGTACTTC. Encoded protein: CASSLAGTDEQYF.

Regarding this clone: One junction end disagrees with the germline gene, perhaps due to a read error. The V and J genes are TRBV9 and TRBJ2-7; tentatively, D is TRBD2 (5 bases). Germline values: CDR1 SGDLS, CDR2 YYNGEE. The CDR3 has 14 residues. The CDR3 here is CASSKTTSGETPHF. CDR3 bases: TGTGCCAGCAGCAAAACTACTTCCGGGGAAACCCCCCACTTC.

V and J are TRBV7-9 and TRBJ1-2; 9 positions agree with TRBD1. Germline V CDR1 and CDR2: SEHNR, FQNEAQ (reference sequence). This CDR3 is 16 amino acids long. With V trimmed by 5 bases and J by 6 bases, 13 bases remained unmatched. CDR3 sequence (DNA): TGTGCCAGCAGCAAGGCCCCGGGACAGGGATCTAATGGCTACACCTTC. Translation: CASSKAPGQGSNGYTF.

The rearrangement joins TRBV18 to TRBJ2-1; 13 bases map to TRBD2. V shed 6 bases, J shed 0 bases, and the junction held 8 bases outside the gene matches. CDR1 is KGHSH, CDR2 LQKENI, per germline. This CDR3 has 18 amino acids. In DNA form, the CDR3 reads TGTGCCAGCTCCCAACTAGCGGGAGGGTCGAGCTCCTACAATGAGCAGTTCTTC. It codes for CASSQLAGGSSSYNEQFF.

This chain uses TRBV28 with TRBJ1-6; 8 nucleotides match TRBD1. The CDR3 is made up of 15 amino acids. In germline, CDR1 is MDHEN, CDR2 SYDVKM. The J segment lost 9 bases and the V segment lost 6 bases, leaving 10 bases of the junction unmatched. The DNA of the CDR3 is TGTGCCAGCAGACCTGGACAGGGTGAAAGTTCACCCCTCCACTTT. Protein product: CASRPGQGESSPLHF.

The chain recombines TRBV7-2 with TRBJ1-2; 7 bases are shared with TRBD1. This CDR3 contains 15 residues. Germline V gene data show CDR1 as SGHTA and CDR2 as FQGNSA. The ends lost 5 bases at V and 5 bases at J; junction bases unmatched: 11. The CDR3 region has the DNA TGTGCCAGCAGCCCGGACAGGCAGGGACAATATGGCTACACCTTC. Amino acid sequence: CASSPDRQGQYGYTF.

This chain connects TRBV30 to TRBJ2-2; 7 bases line up with TRBD1. CDR3 size: 14 residues. Germline V gene sequence: CDR1 GTSNPN, CDR2 SVGIG (reference sequence). V dropped 3 bases and J dropped 7; count of bases not matched to a gene: 8. The CDR3 region is CAWSRDRISGELFF. The CDR3 DNA follows: TGTGCCTGGAGCAGGGACAGAATCAGCGGGGAGCTGTTTTTT.

The genes are TRBV27 and TRBJ2-3; D not certain. The CDR3 contains 16 residues. The V gene lost 3 bases and the J gene lost 1 base, with 14 bases spanning the gap. CDR1 MNHEY and CDR2 SMNVEV come from the germline V gene (reference sequence). This chain's CDR3 is CASSFVGPLRTDTQYF. CDR3 coding DNA: TGTGCCAGCAGTTTTGTGGGCCCCCTCCGCACAGATACGCAGTATTTT.